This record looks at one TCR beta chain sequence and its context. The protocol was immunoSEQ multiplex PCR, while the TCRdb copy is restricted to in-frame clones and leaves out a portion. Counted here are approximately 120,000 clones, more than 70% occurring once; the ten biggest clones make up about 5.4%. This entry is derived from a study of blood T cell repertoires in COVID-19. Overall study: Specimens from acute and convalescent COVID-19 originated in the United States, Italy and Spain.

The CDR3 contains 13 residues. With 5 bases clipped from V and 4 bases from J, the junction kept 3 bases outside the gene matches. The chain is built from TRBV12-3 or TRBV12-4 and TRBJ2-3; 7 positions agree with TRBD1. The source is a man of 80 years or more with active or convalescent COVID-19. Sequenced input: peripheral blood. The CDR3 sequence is CASSPQGPDTQYF. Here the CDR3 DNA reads TGTGCCAGCAGTCCACAGGGGCCAGATACGCAGTATTTT.